The present TCR beta chain was sequenced within a study of shared clonotypes between healthy human individuals. Study-wide background: Three plates each covered CD4 naive and memory; CD8 naive two, CD8 memory one. General study results and limits: Though the depth was large, rarefaction showed that sorted-subset sequencing was incomplete.

There are 15 residues in the CDR3. CDR1 is MNHNS, CDR2 SASEGT, per germline. The J segment lost 6 bases and the V segment lost 5 bases, leaving 7 bases of the junction unmatched. Sequencing used immunoSEQ multiplex PCR; TCRdb keeps in-frame clones, though not all of them. In the table there are 600,000 to 700,000 clones, 55% to 85% of which are singletons. All donors qualified as healthy HIV-negative adults and had experienced no recent acute infections or vaccinations. It was into CD45RA+ naive and CD45RA-negative memory subsets that the CD4+ cells were split. With regard to this clone: Its antigen is still unknown.

The sequenced sample consisted of memory CD4+ T cells sorted from blood. Subset noted: CD45RA-negative fraction. This receptor was identified in a woman aged 25 to 39 in good health. The rearrangement joins TRBV6-1 to TRBJ2-1, with 10 bases identical to TRBD1. The CDR3 loop reads CASSRQGAVGNEQFF. The CDR3 DNA is TGTGCCAGCAGTCGACAGGGGGCGGTTGGCAATGAGCAGTTCTTC.